What follows describes a single T cell receptor (beta chain). The CDR3 runs 15 residues. Looked up from germline, CDR1 is KGHSH and CDR2 is LQKENI. V was shortened by 5 bases and J by 0 bases, with 13 bases between the two germline ends. The sample is drawn from a study of T cells in localized non-small cell lung cancer. This table comes from immunoSEQ multiplex PCR, and its TCRdb copy is limited to in-frame clones, with some not included. The data show 65,000 to 95,000 clones, around three quarters seen once. The source of this sequence is a man aged 40 to 75 with stage II squamous cell lung carcinoma. The chain employs TRBV18 and TRBJ1-1; no clear D gene. Sample: PBMCs, taken before any cancer treatment. CDR3 residues: CASSFMMLLNTEAFF. The CDR3 DNA reads as TGTGCCAGCTCATTTATGATGCTCTTGAACACTGAAGCTTTCTTT.